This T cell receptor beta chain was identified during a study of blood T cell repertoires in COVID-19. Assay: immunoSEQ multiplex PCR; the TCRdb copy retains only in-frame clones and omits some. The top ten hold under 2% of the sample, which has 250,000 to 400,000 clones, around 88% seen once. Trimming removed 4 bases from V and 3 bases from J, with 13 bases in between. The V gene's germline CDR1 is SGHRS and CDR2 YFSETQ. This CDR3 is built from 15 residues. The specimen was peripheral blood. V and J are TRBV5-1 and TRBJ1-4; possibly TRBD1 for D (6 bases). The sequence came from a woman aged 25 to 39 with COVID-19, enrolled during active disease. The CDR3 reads CASSPGAGANEKLFF. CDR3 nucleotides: TGCGCCAGCAGCCCCGGGGCAGGGGCTAATGAAAAACTGTTTTTT. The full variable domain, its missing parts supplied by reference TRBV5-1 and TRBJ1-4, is KAGVTQTPRYLIKTRGQQVTLSCSPISGHRSVSWYQQTPGQGLQFLFEYFSETQRNKGNFPGRFSGRQFSNSRSEMNVSTLELGDSALYLCASSPGAGANEKLFFGSGTQLSVL.